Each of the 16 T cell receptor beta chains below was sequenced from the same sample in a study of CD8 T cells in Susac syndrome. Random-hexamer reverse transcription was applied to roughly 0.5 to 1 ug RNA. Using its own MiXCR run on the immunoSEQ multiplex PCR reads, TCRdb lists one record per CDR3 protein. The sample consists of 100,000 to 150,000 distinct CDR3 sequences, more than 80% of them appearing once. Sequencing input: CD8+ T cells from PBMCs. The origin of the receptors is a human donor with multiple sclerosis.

CDR3 coding DNA: TGTGCCAGCAGCGTAGCAGCGGGGGCGAACACCGGGGAGCTGTTTTTT. It encodes CASSVAAGANTGELFF. V usage is TRBV9 and J usage is TRBJ2-2, with TRBD2 matching over 8 bases. V was pared by 0 bases and J by 0 bases, with 1 base of the junction left unmatched. This CDR3 contains 16 residues. Germline V lookup: CDR1 SGDLS, CDR2 YYNGEE.

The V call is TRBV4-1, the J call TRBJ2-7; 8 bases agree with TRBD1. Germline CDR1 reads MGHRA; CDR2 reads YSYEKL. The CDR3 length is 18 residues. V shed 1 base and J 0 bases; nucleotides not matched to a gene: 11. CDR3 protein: CASSQGAGGAGFSYEQYF. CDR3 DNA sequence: TGCGCCAGCAGCCAAGGGGCAGGGGGCGCAGGGTTCTCCTACGAGCAGTACTTC.

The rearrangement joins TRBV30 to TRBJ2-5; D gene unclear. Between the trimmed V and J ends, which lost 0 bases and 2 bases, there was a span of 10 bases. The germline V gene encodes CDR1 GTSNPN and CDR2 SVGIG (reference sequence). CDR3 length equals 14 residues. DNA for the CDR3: TGTGCCTGGAGTGTACTGGGGAAGCAAGAGACCCAGTACTTC. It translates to CAWSVLGKQETQYF. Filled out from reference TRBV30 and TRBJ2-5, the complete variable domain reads SQTIHQWPATLVQPVGSPLSLECTVEGTSNPNLYWYRQAAGRGLQLLFYSVGIGQISSEVPQNLSASRPQDRQFILSSKKLLLSDSGFYLCAWSVLGKQETQYFGPGTRLLVL.

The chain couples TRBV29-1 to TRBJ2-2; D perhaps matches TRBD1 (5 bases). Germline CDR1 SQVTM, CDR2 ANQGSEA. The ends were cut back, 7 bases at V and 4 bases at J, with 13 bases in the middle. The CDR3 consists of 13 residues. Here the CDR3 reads CSAEDSSTGELFF. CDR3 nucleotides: TGCAGCGCCGAAGACAGTTCCACCGGGGAGCTGTTTTTT.

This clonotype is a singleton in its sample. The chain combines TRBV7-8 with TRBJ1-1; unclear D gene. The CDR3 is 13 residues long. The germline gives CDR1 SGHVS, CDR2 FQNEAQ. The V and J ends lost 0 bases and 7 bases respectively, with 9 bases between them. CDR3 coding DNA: TGTGCCAGCAGCTTAGCGCGCGGGAATGAAGCTTTCTTT. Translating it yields CASSLARGNEAFF.

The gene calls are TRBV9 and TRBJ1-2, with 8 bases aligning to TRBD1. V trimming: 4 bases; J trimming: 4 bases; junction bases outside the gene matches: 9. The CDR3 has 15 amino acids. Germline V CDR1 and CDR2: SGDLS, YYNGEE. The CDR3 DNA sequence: TGTGCCAGCAGCCCTAGCTCAGGGGGCGGCTATGGCTACACCTTC. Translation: CASSPSSGGGYGYTF.

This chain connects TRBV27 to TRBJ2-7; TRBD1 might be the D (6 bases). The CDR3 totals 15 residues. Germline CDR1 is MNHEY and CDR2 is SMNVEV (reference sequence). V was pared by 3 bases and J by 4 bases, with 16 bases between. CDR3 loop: CASSFIQGTPYEQYF. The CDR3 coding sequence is TGTGCCAGCAGTTTTATTCAGGGGACACCGTACGAGCAGTACTTC.

This CDR3 is CASSLGGYGHTEAFF. The CDR3 nucleotides are TGCGCCAGCAGCTTGGGGGGCTACGGGCACACTGAAGCTTTCTTT. This chain uses TRBV5-1 with TRBJ1-1, with a possible D match to TRBD1 (5 bases). Looked up from germline, CDR1 is SGHRS and CDR2 is YFSETQ. V was trimmed by 0 bases and J by 3 bases, leaving 12 bases between them. The CDR3 is made up of 15 amino acids.

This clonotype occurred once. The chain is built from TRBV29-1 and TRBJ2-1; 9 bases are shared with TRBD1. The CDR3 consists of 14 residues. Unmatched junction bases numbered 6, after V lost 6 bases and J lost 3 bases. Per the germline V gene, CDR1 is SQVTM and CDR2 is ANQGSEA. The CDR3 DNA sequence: TGCAGCGTGACCGGGACAGGGAGCTACAATGAGCAGTTCTTC. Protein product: CSVTGTGSYNEQFF.

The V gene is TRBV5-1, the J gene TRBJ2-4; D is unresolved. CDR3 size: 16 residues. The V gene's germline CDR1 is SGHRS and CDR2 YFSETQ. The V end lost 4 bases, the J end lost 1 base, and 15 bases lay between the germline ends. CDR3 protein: CASSNDIFGAKNIQYF. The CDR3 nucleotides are TGCGCCAGCAGCAACGACATTTTTGGGGCCAAAAACATTCAGTACTTC.

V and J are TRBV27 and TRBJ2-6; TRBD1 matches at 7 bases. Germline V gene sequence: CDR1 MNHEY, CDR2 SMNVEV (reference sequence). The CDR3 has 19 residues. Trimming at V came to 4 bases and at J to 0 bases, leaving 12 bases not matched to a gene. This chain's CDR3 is CASSSSGRGLISGANVLTF. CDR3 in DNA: TGTGCCAGCAGTTCCTCGGGTAGGGGGCTGATCTCTGGGGCCAACGTCCTGACTTTC.

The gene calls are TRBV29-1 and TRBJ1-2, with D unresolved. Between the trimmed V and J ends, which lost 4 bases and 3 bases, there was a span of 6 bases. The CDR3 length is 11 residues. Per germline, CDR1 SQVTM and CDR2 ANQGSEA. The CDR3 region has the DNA TGCAGCGTTGCAGAGGACTATGGCTACACCTTC. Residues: CSVAEDYGYTF.

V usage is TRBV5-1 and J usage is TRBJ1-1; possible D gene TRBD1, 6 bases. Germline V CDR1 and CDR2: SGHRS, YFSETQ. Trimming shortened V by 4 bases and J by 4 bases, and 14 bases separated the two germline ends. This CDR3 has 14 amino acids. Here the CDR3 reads CASSLNTGITEAFF. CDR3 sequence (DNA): TGCGCCAGCAGCCTAAACACAGGGATCACTGAAGCTTTCTTT.

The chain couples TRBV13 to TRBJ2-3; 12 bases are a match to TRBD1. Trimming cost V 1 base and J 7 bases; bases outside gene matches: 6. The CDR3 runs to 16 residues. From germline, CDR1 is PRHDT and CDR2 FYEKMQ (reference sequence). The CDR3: CASSLEGTGGLNTQYF. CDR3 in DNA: TGTGCCAGCAGCTTAGAAGGGACAGGGGGCTTAAATACGCAGTATTTT. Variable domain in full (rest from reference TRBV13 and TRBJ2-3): AAGVIQSPRHLIKEKRETATLKCYPIPRHDTVYWYQQGPGQDPQFLISFYEKMQSDKGSIPDRFSAQQFSDYHSELNMSSLELGDSALYFCASSLEGTGGLNTQYFGPGTRLTVL.

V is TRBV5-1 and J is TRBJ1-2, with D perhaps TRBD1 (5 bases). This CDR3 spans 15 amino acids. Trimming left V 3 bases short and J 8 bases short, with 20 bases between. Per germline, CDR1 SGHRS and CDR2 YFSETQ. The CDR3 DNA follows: TGCGCCAGCAGCTACCGGGACGAGTTTCTTCAGGGCTACACCTTC. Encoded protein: CASSYRDEFLQGYTF.

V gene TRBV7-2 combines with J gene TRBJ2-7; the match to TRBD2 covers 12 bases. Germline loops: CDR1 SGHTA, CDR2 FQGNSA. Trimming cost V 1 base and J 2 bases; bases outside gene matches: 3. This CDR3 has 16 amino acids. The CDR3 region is CASSLVPSGGAYEQYF. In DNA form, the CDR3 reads TGTGCCAGCAGCTTAGTGCCTAGCGGGGGGGCCTACGAGCAGTACTTC.